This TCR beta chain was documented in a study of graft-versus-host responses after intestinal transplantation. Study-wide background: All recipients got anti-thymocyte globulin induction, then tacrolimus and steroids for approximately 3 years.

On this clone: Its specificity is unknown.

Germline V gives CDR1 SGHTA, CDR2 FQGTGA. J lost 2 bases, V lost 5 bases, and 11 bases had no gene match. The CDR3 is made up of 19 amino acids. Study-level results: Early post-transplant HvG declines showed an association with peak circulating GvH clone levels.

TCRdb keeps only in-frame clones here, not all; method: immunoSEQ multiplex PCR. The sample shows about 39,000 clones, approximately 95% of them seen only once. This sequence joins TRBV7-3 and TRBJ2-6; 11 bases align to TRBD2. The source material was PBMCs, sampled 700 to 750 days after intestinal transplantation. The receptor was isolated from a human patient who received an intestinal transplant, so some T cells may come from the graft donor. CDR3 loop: CASSPVTSGSPPGANVLTF. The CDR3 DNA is TGTGCCAGCAGCCCCGTAACTAGCGGGAGCCCTCCTGGGGCCAACGTCCTGACTTTC.